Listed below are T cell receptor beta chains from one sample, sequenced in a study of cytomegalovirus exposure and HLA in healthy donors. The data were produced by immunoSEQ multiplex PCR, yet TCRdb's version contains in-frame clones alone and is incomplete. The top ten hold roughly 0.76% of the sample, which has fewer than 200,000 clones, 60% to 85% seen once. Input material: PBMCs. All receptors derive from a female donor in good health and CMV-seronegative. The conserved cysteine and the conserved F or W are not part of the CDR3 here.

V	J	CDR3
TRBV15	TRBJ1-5	ATSREVGVVQPQH
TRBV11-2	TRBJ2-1	ASGRSYNEQF
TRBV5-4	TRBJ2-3	ASSERQGADTQY
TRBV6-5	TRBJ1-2	ASSYPPPRMYGYT
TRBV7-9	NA	ASSPLAGAVEQY
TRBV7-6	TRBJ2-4	ASSLGTSALAKNSQY
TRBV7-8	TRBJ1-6	ASSFRQGYSPLH
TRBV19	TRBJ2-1	ASRTSSGSGGQF
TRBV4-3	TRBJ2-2	ASSHSSGDNTGELF
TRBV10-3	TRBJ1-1	AISDQGIAF
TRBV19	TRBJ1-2	ASSTSLRGNYGYT
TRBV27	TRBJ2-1	ASSLGLAGVNEQF
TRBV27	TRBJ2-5	ASSFYGDRRQETQY
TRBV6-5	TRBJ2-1	ASSSGGGLLYNEQF
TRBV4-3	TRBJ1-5	ASSQSTGGGQPQH
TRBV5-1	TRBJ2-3	ASSLAGTDTQY
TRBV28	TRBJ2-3	ASSLGGTSASTDTQY
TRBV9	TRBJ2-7	ASSASSYEQY
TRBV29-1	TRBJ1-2	SVEAGSESYYGYT
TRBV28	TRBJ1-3	AGASSFGNTIY
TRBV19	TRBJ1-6	ASGGRHYNSPLH
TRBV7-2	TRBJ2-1	ASSLTRLI
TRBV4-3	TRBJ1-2	ASSQDIRELWSYT
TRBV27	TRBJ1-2	ASSLGGRLNYGYT
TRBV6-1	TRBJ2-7	ASSEQVYEQY
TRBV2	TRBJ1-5	ASSEAKGAHSNQPQH
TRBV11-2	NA	ASSSSSGTYEQY
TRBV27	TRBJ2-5	ASSILAGQETQY
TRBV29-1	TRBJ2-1	SASRDNSYNEQF
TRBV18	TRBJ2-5	ASGPREETQY
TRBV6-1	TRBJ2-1	ASSLTEPREQF
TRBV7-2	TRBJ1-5	ASSLSYGSNQPQH
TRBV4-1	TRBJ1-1	ASSQDRDRSFSPGSPEAF
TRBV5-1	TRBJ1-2	ASSLQGADGYT
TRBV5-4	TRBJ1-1	ASSLQGTNTEAF
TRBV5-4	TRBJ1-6	ASSFGQGKNSPLH
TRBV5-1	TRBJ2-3	ASSLTGGPSTDTQY
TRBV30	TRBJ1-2	AWSAGDRELRGYT
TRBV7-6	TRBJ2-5	ASSLGALAGDPQY
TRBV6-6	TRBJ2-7	ASSYRTGRGYEQY
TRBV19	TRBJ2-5	ASRGSAGGNQETQY
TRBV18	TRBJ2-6	ASSPLQGIGTGANVLT
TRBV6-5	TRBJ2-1	ASRGSSGRRNEQF
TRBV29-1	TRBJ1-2	STLTGLGYT
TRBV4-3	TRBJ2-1	ASSPSTGGVHEQF
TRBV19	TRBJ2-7	ASRLGSTGEQY
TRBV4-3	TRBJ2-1	ASTRGTESYNEQF
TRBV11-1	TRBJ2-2	ASSLGEAGELF
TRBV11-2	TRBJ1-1	ASSLGQLNTEAF
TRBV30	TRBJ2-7	AWSPQGYEQY
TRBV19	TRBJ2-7	ASSGTGPGSYEQY
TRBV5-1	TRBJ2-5	ASSSQGARETQY
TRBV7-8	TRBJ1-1	ASSLEQNTEAF
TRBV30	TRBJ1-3	AWTLLNTIY
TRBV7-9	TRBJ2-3	ASSSASGGADTQY
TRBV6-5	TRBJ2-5	ASSYRERETQY
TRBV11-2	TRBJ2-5	ASRETSRWEQY
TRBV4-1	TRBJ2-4	ASSQDRWTDEAKNIQY
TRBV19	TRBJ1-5	ASSIVEGVNQPQH
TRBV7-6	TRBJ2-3	ASSLVLRGGPDTQY